This record concerns one TCR beta chain sequence. Participant-reported clinical history was the basis for cohort assignment. For recovered donors of Cohort 3, there were two negative PCRs, clearance, or symptom resolution. This entry comes from a study of blood T cell repertoires in COVID-19. Whole-study context: T cells, B-cell-depleted T cells, or PBMCs provided the cDNA or gDNA that served as material.

V was pared by 1 base and J by 1 base, with 10 bases between. Per germline, CDR1 SGHVS and CDR2 FQNEAQ. This CDR3 comprises 15 residues. Repertoires were generated with immunoSEQ multiplex PCR, while TCRdb's copy carries only in-frame clones and drops some. The top ten hold 5% to 7.5% of the sample, which has 150,000 to 200,000 clones, approximately 89% seen once. The TCR was taken from a man aged 40-50 years who had recovered from COVID-19. The sample taken for sequencing was PBMCs or T cells enriched from blood (not recorded which). The chain has TRBV7-8 and TRBJ1-2; possibly TRBD1 for D (5 bases). This CDR3 is CASSLEQVLNYGYTF. The CDR3 nucleotides are TGTGCCAGCAGCTTAGAACAGGTGCTTAACTATGGCTACACCTTC.